This T cell receptor beta chain was recorded in a study of CXCR3-negative and CXCR3-positive naive CD8 T cells. The wider study: Every library held about 1.5 +/- 0.3 million TRB reads, and the total came to around 150 million.

Points from the study as a whole: Between one naive subset and the other, surface CD5 was comparable, and TCR strength was inferred from TRB CDR3 properties. Naive cells that were CXCR3-positive had more hydrophobic TRB CDR3s (compared with CXCR3-negative naive cells).

TRB cDNA was prepared as libraries by UMI-labeled 5' RACE. No DNA is given; TCRdb re-called the 5' RACE reads and lists each CDR3 protein once. The sample totals about 130,000 distinct CDR3 sequences. The CDR3 is 15 residues long. The germline V gene encodes CDR1 LGHNA and CDR2 YSLEER. Concerning this clonotype: Its antigen is still unknown.

The sequenced sample consisted of naive CXCR3- CD8+ T cells from blood. Specified subset: CD45RO-CCR7+CD27+CD95- naive CD8+ T cells lacking CXCR3 (TNR3-). The origin of this receptor is a human donor in good health. Some clones in this sample may be carry-over from other donors' samples. The rearrangement joins TRBV4-3 to TRBJ2-7. The CDR3 loop reads CASSQEPGSSYEQYF.